The rows below give T cell receptor beta chains drawn from one sample of a study of T cell changes during pregnancy in multiple sclerosis. This table comes from immunoSEQ multiplex PCR, and its TCRdb copy is limited to in-frame clones, with some not included. The table has 35,000 to 45,000 clones, 70% to 90% seen once. The source material was CD8+ T cells from peripheral blood mononuclear cells, sampled in the first trimester of pregnancy. These receptors came from a female donor with multiple sclerosis, enrolled in a pregnancy study. CDR3s include the opening cysteine and the closing phenylalanine or tryptophan. The order of the fields is V gene, J gene, D gene, clone size, CDR3 DNA, CDR3 protein. The D gene is left open where the match is weak. Size is omitted from some rows. Given values are once, few, many or a class for expanded clones.

>TRBV2|TRBJ1-1|.|.
TGTGCCAGCACATACAGCACTGAAGCTTTCTTT
CASTYSTEAFF
>TRBV9|TRBJ1-3|.|.
TGTGCCAGCAGCCCGAAAGGACAGCTTTTAAACACCATATATTTT
CASSPKGQLLNTIYF
>TRBV5-6|TRBJ2-3|TRBD2|.
TGTGCCAGCAGCTTTCTAGCGGTCACAGATACGCAGTATTTT
CASSFLAVTDTQYF
>TRBV6-5|TRBJ2-7|.|once
TGTGCCACCGAGAAAAGCTCCTACGAGCAGTACTTC
CATEKSSYEQYF
>TRBV9|TRBJ2-2|TRBD2|.
TGTGCCAGCAGTTTAAGCGGGGGGGCACTCTCCGGGGAGCTGTTTTTT
CASSLSGGALSGELFF
>TRBV2|TRBJ2-5|TRBD1|.
TGTGCCAGCACAAATTGGGGGACAGATGGAAAAGAGACCCAGTACTTC
CASTNWGTDGKETQYF
>TRBV5-6|TRBJ2-1|.|once
TGTGCCAGCAGCTTGGGAGGTTCCTACAATGAGCAGTTCTTC
CASSLGGSYNEQFF
>TRBV19|TRBJ2-7|.|.
TGTGCCAGTAGTATTGCGGGACAGCTTTACGAGCAGTACTTC
CASSIAGQLYEQYF
>TRBV12-5|TRBJ2-1|.|once
TGTGCTAGTGGTTCCCGCCGGGGAAGCTCCTACAATGAGCAGTTCTTC
CASGSRRGSSYNEQFF
>TRBV13|TRBJ1-6|.|.
TGTGCCAGCAGGGAGCGGGGCAGGGGAGAGAATTCACCCCTCCACTTT
CASRERGRGENSPLHF
>TRBV7-6|TRBJ2-1|.|once
TGTGCCAGCGCCGCTGGGCCCCGGGAGTATGAGCAGTTCTTC
CASAAGPREYEQFF
>TRBV10-3|TRBJ1-2|TRBD1|once
TGTGCCATCAGGACAGGGAAGGGCTATGGCTACACCTTC
CAIRTGKGYGYTF
>TRBV7-8|TRBJ2-1|TRBD2|.
TGTGCCAGCAGCTTAGGCGGGGGGAATGAGCAGTTCTTC
CASSLGGGNEQFF
>TRBV5-4|TRBJ2-7|TRBD1|.
TGTGCCAGCAAGAGGGACAGGTCCTACGAGCAGTACTTC
CASKRDRSYEQYF
>TRBV5-4|TRBJ1-1|.|.
TGTGCCAGCTCCTGGGGGGGGGCGAGCACTGAAGCTTTCTTT
CASSWGGASTEAFF
>TRBV4-2|TRBJ2-7|.|.
TGTGCCAGCAGCCCCAACTCCTACGAGCAGTACTTC
CASSPNSYEQYF
>TRBV7-9|TRBJ1-2|.|.
TGTGCCAGCAGCTTAGCTAGGACAGACCCCTATGGCTACACCTTC
CASSLARTDPYGYTF
>TRBV21-1|TRBJ2-7|.|.
TGTGCCAGCAGCGACGCTCAGGTAACCTACGAGCAGTACTTC
CASSDAQVTYEQYF
>TRBV9|TRBJ2-7|TRBD1|once
TGTGCCAGCAGCGCCGACAGGGGGCTCGACGAGCAGTACTTC
CASSADRGLDEQYF
>TRBV12-5|TRBJ2-3|TRBD2|.
TGTGCTAGCGCTAGCGGGGTCACAGATACGCAGTATTTT
CASASGVTDTQYF
>TRBV4-2|TRBJ1-1|.|few
TGTGCCAGCAGCCAAGATAACTGGAACACTGAAGCTTTCTTT
CASSQDNWNTEAFF
>TRBV5-4|TRBJ2-3|TRBD2|.
TGTGCCAGCAGTGCGGGACTAGCGGGAACAGATACGCAGTATTTT
CASSAGLAGTDTQYF
>TRBV11-2|TRBJ1-1|.|.
TGTGCCAGCAGCTTAAGCGCTGACACTGAAGCTTTCTTT
CASSLSADTEAFF
>TRBV9|TRBJ2-7|TRBD1|.
TGTGCCAGCAGCGTAGCCGGACAGGGGCTATACTTC
CASSVAGQGLYF
>TRBV7-6|TRBJ1-1|TRBD1|.
TGTGCCAGCAGCTTTCAAAGACAGGGGGCGGGAGTAGACACTGAAGCTTTCTTT
CASSFQRQGAGVDTEAFF
>TRBV29-1|TRBJ1-2|.|.
TGCAGCGTAGTTTCCGTGAGCGGCTATGGCTACACCTTC
CSVVSVSGYGYTF
>TRBV29-1|TRBJ2-1|TRBD2|once
TGCAGCACTAGCGGGGGTTACAATGAGCAGTTCTTC
CSTSGGYNEQFF
>TRBV6-5|TRBJ2-7|TRBD1|once
TGTGCCAGCAGCCGGGCCCAGGGGGTTCTCTACGAGCAGTACTTC
CASSRAQGVLYEQYF
>TRBV4-3|TRBJ2-1|.|.
TGCGCCAGCAGCCAAGATTCCGCTATCTCCTACAATGAGCAGTTCTTC
CASSQDSAISYNEQFF
>TRBV19|TRBJ2-1|TRBD2|.
TGTGCCGTGGCGGCTAGCGGGGTTTACAATGAGCAGTTCTTC
CAVAASGVYNEQFF
>TRBV5-4|TRBJ1-4|TRBD1|.
TGTGCCAGCAGCTCGGGACAGGGGGATGAAAAACTGTTTTTT
CASSSGQGDEKLFF
>TRBV5-1|TRBJ2-7|TRBD2|.
TGCGCCAGCAGCTTGACTAGCGTCTTCGACGAGCAGTACTTC
CASSLTSVFDEQYF
>TRBV6-1|TRBJ1-2|.|few
TGTGCCAGCAGTGAAAAAGAACAGACCCCCTACACCTTC
CASSEKEQTPYTF
>TRBV2|TRBJ1-1|.|few
TGTGCCAGCAGAGACGGGTTCTCGGGAACTGAAGCTTTCTTT
CASRDGFSGTEAFF
>TRBV4-3|TRBJ1-4|TRBD1|.
TGCGCCAGCAGCCTCGCAGGGGGCACTAATGAAAAACTGTTTTTT
CASSLAGGTNEKLFF
>TRBV7-9|TRBJ2-7|TRBD1|.
TGTGCCAGCAGTCCCGGGACAGGGATAATCCCCTACGAGCAGTACTTC
CASSPGTGIIPYEQYF
>TRBV25-1|TRBJ1-2|TRBD1|.
TGTGCCAGCATGGGGACAGGGGGCGTCGATGGCTACACCTTC
CASMGTGGVDGYTF
>TRBV7-3|TRBJ1-1|.|.
TGTGCCAGCAGCTTAAAAGTTCCAGGATCGAACACTGAAGCTTTCTTT
CASSLKVPGSNTEAFF
>TRBV27|TRBJ1-1|.|.
TGTGCCAGCAGTGCTAGCGGGGGACTTAACACTGAAGCTTTCTTT
CASSASGGLNTEAFF
>TRBV4-2|TRBJ2-7|TRBD2|.
TGTGCCAGCAGCCATGCTAGCGGGGGGGCCTACGAGCAGTACTTC
CASSHASGGAYEQYF
>TRBV7-9|TRBJ2-3|.|.
TGTGCCAGCAGCGGGGGGGGCCGGGATACGCAGTATTTT
CASSGGGRDTQYF
>TRBV7-2|TRBJ1-4|.|.
TGTGCCAGCAGCTTCGGTCCCCTCCTTACAACTAATGAAAAACTGTTTTTT
CASSFGPLLTTNEKLFF
>TRBV30|TRBJ2-3|TRBD1|.
TGTGCCTGGAGTTTCGGACAGGGGGAAACAGATACGCAGTATTTT
CAWSFGQGETDTQYF